This TCR beta chain is drawn from a study of blood T cell repertoires in COVID-19. Study context: The origin of the acute and convalescent COVID-19 samples was the United States, Italy and Spain.

In the authors' workflow: By means of reference gene primer amplification, nucleated cell counts were estimated. Clones were sequenced by immunoSEQ multiplex PCR, and TCRdb holds only the in-frame ones, with some missing. Clone size and the V and J calls come from that table; the DNA yielded D and trimming. The sample lists 100,000 or so clones, 65% to 90% seen once, with 30% to 45% in the top ten. In germline, CDR1 is KGHSH, CDR2 LQKENI. Trimming stripped 0 bases from V and 7 bases from J, with 10 bases between. The CDR3 extends over 15 amino acids. The receptor was isolated from a man older than 75 with acute or convalescent COVID-19. The specimen was peripheral blood. The chain carries TRBV18 and TRBJ1-6, with D possibly being TRBD1 (6 bases). This chain's CDR3 is CASSPPSQGNSPLHF. CDR3 DNA: TGTGCCAGCTCACCACCGTCACAGGGAAATTCACCCCTCCACTTT.